What follows are 24 T cell receptor beta chains derived from one specimen sequenced in a study of control samples from healthy donors and cancer patients. Clones were sequenced by immunoSEQ multiplex PCR, and TCRdb holds only the in-frame ones, with some missing. This table holds about 76,000 clones, about 89% found once. Sequencing was performed on PBMCs. The receptor set was obtained from a woman between 50 and 59 years old with colorectal cancer.

This chain uses TRBV29-1 with TRBJ1-2; 7 bases map to TRBD1. This CDR3 spans 11 amino acids. V was clipped by 4 bases and J by 4 bases; unmatched bases: 0. CDR1 is SQVTM, CDR2 ANQGSEA, per germline. As DNA, the CDR3 is TGCAGCGTTGGACAGGGCTATGGCTACACCTTC. This codes for CSVGQGYGYTF.

This sequence joins TRBV7-2 and TRBJ2-7, with D possibly matching TRBD2 (6 bases). The germline CDR1 and CDR2 sequences are SGHTA and FQGNSA. V was trimmed by 4 bases and J by 3 bases, leaving 7 bases between them. This CDR3 comprises 12 residues. CDR3 in amino acids: CASSSGVYEQYV. The DNA for the CDR3 is TGTGCCAGCAGCTCGGGGGTCTACGAGCAGTACGTC.

The chain uses TRBV4-1 and TRBJ1-1, with D possibly being TRBD1 (5 bases). The V gene's germline CDR1 is MGHRA and CDR2 YSYEKL. V lost 0 bases and J 0 bases, leaving 14 bases between the germline ends. The CDR3 spans 17 residues. CDR3 nucleotides: TGCGCCAGCAGCCAAGATACCGGGACCTATATGAACACTGAAGCTTTCTTT. It specifies CASSQDTGTYMNTEAFF.

The chain is built from TRBV5-4 and TRBJ1-1; possibly TRBD1 for D (5 bases). In germline, CDR1 is SGHNT, CDR2 YYREEE (reference sequence). The V end was cut by 0 bases, the J end by 1 base, with 13 bases between. This CDR3 is 16 amino acids long. The CDR3 reads CASSLEGRGWNTEAFF. The CDR3 DNA is TGTGCCAGCAGCTTGGAAGGCCGGGGCTGGAACACTGAAGCTTTCTTT. The full variable domain, in which reference TRBV5-4 and TRBJ1-1 provide the parts outside the CDR3, is ETGVTQSPTHLIKTRGQQVTLRCSSQSGHNTVSWYQQALGQGPQFIFQYYREEENGRGNFPPRFSGLQFPNYSSELNVNALELDDSALYLCASSLEGRGWNTEAFFGQGTRLTVV.

The rearrangement links TRBV2 to TRBJ1-5; TRBD1 agrees at 11 bases. V was pared by 4 bases and J by 1 base, with 6 bases of the junction left unmatched. The germline V gene encodes CDR1 SNHLY and CDR2 FYNNEI. This CDR3 is built from 17 residues. For the CDR3, the DNA is TGTGCCAGCAGTGTTAAGGGACAGGGGGTAAGCAATCAGCCCCAGCATTTT. This translates into CASSVKGQGVSNQPQHF.

The J gene is TRBJ1-6, the V gene TRBV3-1 (or the pseudogene TRBV3-2); no firm D call. Deletions cut 6 bases from V and 9 bases from J, with 9 bases between. Germline CDR1 LGHDT, CDR2 YNNKEL (reference sequence). The CDR3 runs 12 residues. The CDR3 loop reads CASRNHGSPLHF. The CDR3 coding sequence is TGTGCCAGCAGAAACCATGGTTCACCCCTCCACTTT.

The chain combines TRBV3-1 (or the pseudogene TRBV3-2) with TRBJ1-1; D possibly corresponds to TRBD1 (5 bases). Germline V lookup: CDR1 LGHDT, CDR2 YNNKEL (reference sequence). CDR3 size: 15 residues. V lost 1 base and J 4 bases, leaving 13 bases between the germline ends. CDR3 DNA: TGTGCCAGCAGCCAAGGGGGGGGTTCGTTCACTGAAGCTTTCTTT. It specifies CASSQGGGSFTEAFF.

The chain uses TRBV24-1 and TRBJ1-2, with D unclear. This CDR3 contains 14 residues. The germline V and J ends were trimmed by 6 bases and 8 bases, with 18 bases remaining between them. Germline assignment: CDR1 KGHDR and CDR2 SFDVKD. The CDR3 protein is CATSKDGSWWGYTF. As DNA, the CDR3 is TGTGCCACCAGTAAGGACGGGTCTTGGTGGGGCTACACCTTC.

This rearrangement joins TRBV6-5 to TRBJ2-7; 7 bases are a match to TRBD1. This CDR3 is built from 15 residues. Germline V gene data show CDR1 as MNHEY and CDR2 as SVGAGI. The CDR3, as DNA: TGTGCCAGCCGTAGGGGGACAGTTGTCTCCAACGAGCAGTACGTC. Translated: CASRRGTVVSNEQYV.

The chain couples TRBV5-1 to TRBJ1-4; TRBD1 might be the D (6 bases). The germline CDR1 and CDR2 sequences are SGHRS and YFSETQ. Trimming took 3 bases from V and 4 from J, leaving 19 bases between them. The CDR3 is 17 amino acids. In nucleotides, the CDR3 is TGCGCCAGCAGCTCACAATCCGGGACAAGTCATAATGAAAAACTGTTTTTT. This codes for CASSSQSGTSHNEKLFF.

The chain employs TRBV6-5 and TRBJ2-7; 8 nucleotides align to TRBD1. Germline values: CDR1 MNHEY, CDR2 SVGAGI. The junction had 9 bases not matched to a gene; V was cut back by 5 bases and J by 6 bases. The CDR3 is made up of 14 amino acids. In nucleotides, the CDR3 is TGTGCCAGCAGTCCCACAGGGGGTTGGGGCGAGCAGTACGTC. It yields the protein CASSPTGGWGEQYV.

The chain links TRBV3-1 (or the pseudogene TRBV3-2) to TRBJ1-4; D remains ambiguous. Germline V gene lookup returns CDR1 LGHDT and CDR2 YNNKEL (reference sequence). The CDR3 sequence is 20 residues long. Trimming removed 2 bases from V and 0 bases from J, with 22 bases in between. CDR3 coding DNA: TGTGCCAGCAGCCAAACTATCTTAAGGACGGATCTCGCAACTAATGAAAAACTGTTTTTT. It encodes CASSQTILRTDLATNEKLFF.

This chain links TRBV18 with TRBJ1-5; no definite D call. Germline CDR1 reads KGHSH; CDR2 reads LQKENI. The CDR3 is made up of 14 amino acids. Trimming removed 2 bases at V and 0 bases at J, with 5 bases between. This CDR3 is CASSPDTSNQPQHF. The CDR3 DNA sequence: TGTGCCAGCTCACCAGATACTAGCAATCAGCCCCAGCATTTT.

CDR3 region: CASSFGQGGVLGEAFF. CDR3 bases: TGCGCCAGCAGCTTCGGACAGGGAGGAGTGCTCGGGGAAGCTTTCTTT. The gene calls are TRBV5-1 and TRBJ1-1, with TRBD1 matching 8 bases. V lost 2 bases to trimming and J lost 8 bases; unmatched junction nucleotides: 14. The CDR3 is 16 residues long. The germline CDR1 and CDR2 sequences are SGHRS and YFSETQ.

This rearrangement joins TRBV2 to TRBJ1-5, with D unclear. In germline, CDR1 is SNHLY, CDR2 FYNNEI. The CDR3 runs to 12 residues. Trimming stripped 6 bases from V and 4 bases from J, with 7 bases between. As DNA, the CDR3 is TGTGCCAGCAGGTTCCAGAATCAGCCCCAGCATTTT. Translated: CASRFQNQPQHF.

This chain uses TRBV30 with TRBJ1-5; D gene ambiguous. The CDR3 is 14 residues long. V was shortened by 0 bases and J by 0 bases, with 6 bases between the two germline ends. Germline loops: CDR1 GTSNPN, CDR2 SVGIG (reference sequence). Here the CDR3 DNA reads TGTGCCTGGAGTGTAGGGTATAGCAATCAGCCCCAGCATTTT. It yields the protein CAWSVGYSNQPQHF.

The rearrangement links TRBV10-3 to TRBJ1-2; no definite D call. Germline V gene lookup returns CDR1 ENHRY and CDR2 SYGVKD. The CDR3 contains 13 residues. The V gene lost 7 bases and the J gene lost 4 bases, with 13 bases spanning the gap. The chain's CDR3 is CAITKGLSYGYTF. As DNA, the CDR3 is TGTGCCATCACTAAAGGGTTAAGCTATGGCTACACCTTC.

The chain uses TRBV6-2 or TRBV6-3 and TRBJ2-3, with TRBD2 matching over 10 bases. Trimming took 2 bases from V and 5 from J; bases not matched to a gene: 10. Germline CDR1 is MNHEY and CDR2 is SVGEGT. The CDR3 sequence is 17 residues long. CDR3: CASSYEASGGSVDTQYF. The CDR3 DNA reads as TGTGCCAGCAGTTACGAGGCTAGCGGGGGAAGTGTAGATACGCAGTATTTT.

The genes are TRBV14 and TRBJ2-3; 7 nucleotides match TRBD2. Losses at the gene ends were 6 bases for V and 3 bases for J; bases not matched to a gene: 6. CDR3 length: 14 amino acids. Germline V CDR1 and CDR2: SGHDN, FVKESK. For the CDR3, the DNA is TGTGCCAGCAGACCTGGACTAGAAACAGATACGCAGTATTTT. It is translated as CASRPGLETDTQYF.

The V and J genes are TRBV18 and TRBJ2-1; D ambiguous. In germline, CDR1 is KGHSH, CDR2 LQKENI. The V and J ends lost 3 bases and 5 bases respectively, with 8 bases between them. The CDR3 has 13 amino acids. CDR3 region: CASSPSRDNEQFF. CDR3 sequence (DNA): TGTGCCAGCTCACCCTCAAGGGACAATGAGCAGTTCTTC.

The rearrangement uses TRBV10-1 and TRBJ1-1; D is perhaps TRBD1 (5 bases). Trimming cost V 8 bases and J 0 bases, with 13 bases left between them. The germline V gene encodes CDR1 WNHNN and CDR2 SYGVQD (reference sequence). The CDR3 runs to 14 residues. This CDR3 is CASGVGGMNTEAFF. The CDR3 nucleotides read TGCGCCAGCGGTGTTGGGGGGATGAACACTGAAGCTTTCTTT.

The chain uses TRBV7-2 and TRBJ1-2; a possible D gene is TRBD1 (5 bases). The germline CDR1 and CDR2 sequences are SGHTA and FQGNSA. The CDR3 sequence is 12 residues long. V lost 3 bases and J lost 8, with 10 bases in between. DNA for the CDR3: TGTGCCAGCAGCTTCGACAGCTGGGGCTACACCTTC. It is translated as CASSFDSWGYTF.

As for this clone: A read error may account for a junction end that differs from germline. Other DNA sequences of this sample code for an identical CDR3. The chain combines TRBV12-5 with TRBJ2-6; 7 bases agree with TRBD2. Germline V gene lookup returns CDR1 LGHNT and CDR2 FRNRAP. The CDR3 has 15 amino acids. The CDR3: CACGLGGTGANVLTF. CDR3 DNA sequence: TGTGCTTGTGGGTTGGGGGGGACTGGGGCCAACGTCCTGACTTTC.

The V call is TRBV12-3 or TRBV12-4, the J call TRBJ1-3, with D possibly TRBD1 on 5 matching bases. The CDR3 consists of 12 residues. The germline V and J ends were trimmed by 6 bases and 2 bases, with 5 bases remaining between them. CDR3 sequence (DNA): TGTGCCAGCAGGGGGCCTGGAAACACCATATATTTT. Its protein product is CASRGPGNTIYF.